These T cell receptor beta chains were read from a single sample in a study of T cell responses to AZD1222 COVID-19 vaccine. This table comes from immunoSEQ multiplex PCR, and its TCRdb copy is limited to in-frame clones, with some not included. The data hold about 120,000 clones, with less than 90% observed a single time. Material: peripheral blood, obtained on day 0 of AZD1222 vaccination. The receptors derive from an adult in good health. The CDR3 runs from the conserved cysteine through the conserved F or W. D genes are given only for firm matches. Some rows have no size entry. The others give once, few or many, or a class for an expanded clone.

cdr3_nt | cdr3_aa | d_call | clone_size | j_call | v_call | cdr3_length
TGTGCCAGCAGCTTAATGGCGGGGTCTCAAGAGACCCAGTACTTC | CASSLMAGSQETQYF | - | - | TRBJ2-5 | TRBV7-2 | 15
TGTGCCAGCCGGGACAGGGGTGCCGGGGAGCTGTTTTTT | CASRDRGAGELFF | TRBD1 | once | TRBJ2-2 | TRBV6-4 | 13
TGTGCCTGGAGTAGGGGACACAGGATATATGGCTACACCTTC | CAWSRGHRIYGYTF | - | - | TRBJ1-2 | TRBV30 | 14
TGTGCCAGCAGTGGCCTACGGGCCAGGGCCACTGAAGCTTTCTTT | CASSGLRARATEAFF | - | - | TRBJ1-1 | TRBV2 | 15
TGTGCCTGGAGTGTATCCGGGACTAGCAATCAGCCCCAGCATTTT | CAWSVSGTSNQPQHF | - | - | TRBJ1-5 | TRBV30 | 15
TGTGCCACCAGCAGAGAACGTGCTACCGGGGCAGCGGGCTATGGCTACACCTTC | CATSRERATGAAGYGYTF | - | once | TRBJ1-2 | TRBV15 | 18
TGTGCCAGCAGTCCGGCAGGGGGCTATGGCTACACCTTC | CASSPAGGYGYTF | TRBD1 | - | TRBJ1-2 | TRBV28 | 13
TGTGCCGCAATCGACAGGGTGGTCTATGGCTACACCTTC | CAAIDRVVYGYTF | TRBD1 | once | TRBJ1-2 | TRBV24-1 | 13
TGTGCCAGCAGCCCTGAATACAATTCACCCCTCCACTTT | CASSPEYNSPLHF | - | - | TRBJ1-6 | TRBV27 | 13
TGTGCCAGCAGTGTCAAAGATACGCAGTATTTT | CASSVKDTQYF | - | - | TRBJ2-3 | TRBV12-3/TRBV12-4 | 11
TGTGCCTGGTCCGGAGACAGGGAGAACACTGAAGCTTTCTTT | CAWSGDRENTEAFF | TRBD1 | - | TRBJ1-1 | TRBV30 | 14
TGTGCCAGCAGTACCCACGGACAGGGAAGCTATGGCTACACCTTC | CASSTHGQGSYGYTF | TRBD1 | once | TRBJ1-2 | TRBV27 | 15
TGTGCCAGCAGCTCCCTTAGCGGGAACCATTACAATGAGCAGTTCTTC | CASSSLSGNHYNEQFF | TRBD2 | - | TRBJ2-1 | TRBV7-8 | 16
TGTGCCAGCAGTTCTCAATTAAGTGGGACTGAAGCTTTCTTT | CASSSQLSGTEAFF | - | few | TRBJ1-1 | TRBV28 | 14
TGTGCGAAGGGCAGGGGTAGGAACACTGAAGCTTTCTTT | CAKGRGRNTEAFF | - | - | TRBJ1-1 | TRBV2 | 13
TGTGCCAGTAGTATTGGGCTAGCGGGAGGAGAGACCCAGTACTTC | CASSIGLAGGETQYF | TRBD2 | - | TRBJ2-5 | TRBV19 | 15
TGTGCCAGCAGCTTAGCGGGACAGGTCCTCTATGGCTACACCTTC | CASSLAGQVLYGYTF | TRBD1 | medium-sized | TRBJ1-2 | TRBV7-9 | 15
TGTGCCAGTAGGGGGACAGACACTGAAGCTTTCTTT | CASRGTDTEAFF | TRBD1 | once | TRBJ1-1 | TRBV19 | 12
TGTGCCAGCAGTGAAGCCAGACTAGCGGGAGTGACCGGGGAGCTGTTTTTT | CASSEARLAGVTGELFF | TRBD2 | - | TRBJ2-2 | TRBV6-1 | 17
TGTGCCTGGGAAAATAAGGGACTAGCGACCTTTAAGGGGCAGTTCTTC | CAWENKGLATFKGQFF | TRBD2 | - | TRBJ2-1 | TRBV30 | 16
TGTGCCAGCAGTCCACCTACTAGCGGGAGCGGGAGTCGGGGGGTCTACAATGAGCAGTTCTTC | CASSPPTSGSGSRGVYNEQFF | TRBD2 | once | TRBJ2-1 | TRBV27 | 21
TGTGCCTGGAGTCCTCCGGGACGGTACAATTCACCCCTCCACTTT | CAWSPPGRYNSPLHF | - | - | TRBJ1-6 | TRBV30 | 15
TGTGCCACCCTCCTCCAGGGGTGGAATCAGCCCCAGCATTTT | CATLLQGWNQPQHF | - | - | TRBJ1-5 | TRBV28 | 14
TGCGCCAGCAGTTATTCCTCGGACCCGGCTGAAGCTTTCTTT | CASSYSSDPAEAFF | - | - | TRBJ1-1 | TRBV5-1 | 14
TGCGCCAGCAGCTTGGGAGGGACAGGCGTTAACTATGGCTACACCTTC | CASSLGGTGVNYGYTF | TRBD1 | few | TRBJ1-2 | TRBV5-1 | 16
TGTGCCACCAGACCCGGGACAGCCTACAATGAGCAGTTCTTC | CATRPGTAYNEQFF | TRBD1 | - | TRBJ2-1 | TRBV15 | 14
TGTGCCAGCAGCCCACAGGGGCCGGAGCCCCAGCATTTT | CASSPQGPEPQHF | TRBD1 | - | TRBJ1-5 | TRBV6-6 | 13
TGTGCCAGCAGCCAAGGTCAAGGGGATCTGAGCTCCTACGAGCAGTACTTC | CASSQGQGDLSSYEQYF | - | - | TRBJ2-7 | TRBV3-1/TRBV3-2 | 17
TGTGCCAGCAGCTTAGCGATGGGACAGGGACCTTTGTATGGCTACACCTTC | CASSLAMGQGPLYGYTF | TRBD1 | - | TRBJ1-2 | TRBV7-9 | 17
TGTGCCAGCAGCCCCGGGACTAGCGGATACTACGAGCAGTACTTC | CASSPGTSGYYEQYF | TRBD2 | - | TRBJ2-7 | TRBV7-2 | 15
TGTGCCACCAGCCTGAGTCCTACCCACCGGACCCAGTACTTC | CATSLSPTHRTQYF | - | - | TRBJ2-5 | TRBV15 | 14
TGCGCCAGTTCTGCTGCAGGACAGAGCTCTGGAAACACCATATATTTT | CASSAAGQSSGNTIYF | - | - | TRBJ1-3 | TRBV5-1 | 16
TGTGCCAGCAGCTCCCAACCGACTAAGGATGAGCAGTTCTTC | CASSSQPTKDEQFF | - | - | TRBJ2-1 | TRBV7-3 | 14
TGCGCCAGCAGCTTGGCCTATCGTGAACTGTACAATGAGCAGTTCTTC | CASSLAYRELYNEQFF | - | - | TRBJ2-1 | TRBV5-1 | 16
TGTGCCAGCAGCACCTCTACAGGGTATGGCTACACCTTC | CASSTSTGYGYTF | - | - | TRBJ1-2 | TRBV5-4 | 13